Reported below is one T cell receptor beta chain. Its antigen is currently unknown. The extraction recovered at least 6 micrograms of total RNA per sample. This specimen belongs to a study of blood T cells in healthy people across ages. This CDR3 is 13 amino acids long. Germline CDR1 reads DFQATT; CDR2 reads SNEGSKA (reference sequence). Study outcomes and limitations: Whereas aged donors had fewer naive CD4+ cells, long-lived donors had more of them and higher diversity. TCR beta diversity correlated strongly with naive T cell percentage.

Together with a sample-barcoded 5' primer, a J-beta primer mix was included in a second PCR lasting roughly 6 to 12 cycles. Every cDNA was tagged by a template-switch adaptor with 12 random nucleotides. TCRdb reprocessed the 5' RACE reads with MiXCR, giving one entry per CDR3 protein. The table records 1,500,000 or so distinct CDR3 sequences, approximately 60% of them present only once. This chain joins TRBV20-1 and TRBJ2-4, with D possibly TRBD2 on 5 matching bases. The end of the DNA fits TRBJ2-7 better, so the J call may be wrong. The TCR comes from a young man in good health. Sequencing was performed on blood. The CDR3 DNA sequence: TGCAGTGCTAGAGAGAGGGTGGGGAGCGAGCAGTACTTC. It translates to CSARERVGSEQYF.